Listed below are T cell receptor beta chains from one sample, sequenced in a study of cytomegalovirus exposure and HLA in healthy donors. This table comes from immunoSEQ multiplex PCR, and its TCRdb copy is limited to in-frame clones, with some not included. The sample carries about 220,000 clones, under 95% recorded once. Sequenced material: PBMCs. These receptors came from a woman younger than 35 in good health and CMV-seronegative. The CDR3 runs from the conserved cysteine through the conserved F or W. The D gene is left open where the match is weak. Rows may omit the clone size; those that give it use once, few, many or a size class.

TGCGCCAGCAGAGGAACAGGCCTCTCCCGGGAAAAACTGTTTTTT,CASRGTGLSREKLFF,NA,TRBV5-1,TRBJ1-4,NA
TGTGCCAGCAGCTTGGTGGGACAGGGAGTTTTAGGGTATTCACCCCTCCACTTT,CASSLVGQGVLGYSPLHF,TRBD1,TRBV5-5,TRBJ1-6,NA
TGTGCCACCAGCAGAGGGGGGGAGCCTAATGAAAAACTGTTTTTT,CATSRGGEPNEKLFF,NA,TRBV15,TRBJ1-4,NA
TGTGCCAGCAGCGTAGAACTAGCGGAGAACACCGGGGAGCTGTTTTTT,CASSVELAENTGELFF,TRBD2,TRBV9,TRBJ2-2,NA
TGTGCCAGCCTTCTTCGACAGATCCATAGCAATCAGCCCCAGCATTTT,CASLLRQIHSNQPQHF,NA,TRBV28,TRBJ1-5,NA
TGTGCCAGCAGCCAGGGACTAGCTCGGGAGACCCAGTACTTC,CASSQGLARETQYF,TRBD2,TRBV11-1,TRBJ2-5,NA
TGTGCCAGCAGCGTCGCAGCGGGAGACAGCAAGACCCAGTACTTC,CASSVAAGDSKTQYF,TRBD2,TRBV9,TRBJ2-5,NA
TGTGCCAGCAGCGGAACAGCGGGCACGGGGACCCAGTACTTC,CASSGTAGTGTQYF,NA,TRBV9,TRBJ2-5,NA
TGCAGTGCCCGGTATACTGAAGCTTTCTTT,CSARYTEAFF,NA,TRBV20-1,TRBJ1-1,NA
TGTGCCAGCAGCATACAGGGACAGGGGGATACGCAGTATTTT,CASSIQGQGDTQYF,TRBD1,TRBV7-3,TRBJ2-3,NA
TGCAGCGCCGACGGGGTTAACTATGGCTACACCTTC,CSADGVNYGYTF,NA,TRBV29-1,TRBJ1-2,NA
TGTGCCAGCAGCCCCCGAGGGGGGGGACAGGGGGCGAATGAGCAGTTCTTC,CASSPRGGGQGANEQFF,TRBD1,TRBV9,TRBJ2-1,NA
TGCAGCGTTTCTCAGGGGGTGAACACTGAAGCTTTCTTT,CSVSQGVNTEAFF,TRBD1,TRBV29-1,TRBJ1-1,NA
TGTGCCAGCAGCTTACCGGGAGGCTCTGGAAACACCATATATTTT,CASSLPGGSGNTIYF,NA,TRBV7-2,TRBJ1-3,NA
TGTGCCAGCAGTTTGGCTACCGGACTAAACTATAATTCACCCCTCCACTTT,CASSLATGLNYNSPLHF,NA,TRBV28,TRBJ1-6,NA
TGTGCCAGCAGCTCACTGAGGACAGAAGGTCGCTACAATGAGCAGTTCTTC,CASSSLRTEGRYNEQFF,NA,TRBV11-2,TRBJ2-1,once
TGTGCCAGCAGTGAAAATGGCGAGGCGGGGCAGCAGTACTTC,CASSENGEAGQQYF,NA,TRBV6-1,TRBJ2-7,many
TGTGCCAGCAGCCAACGACAGGGCACTGAAGCTTTCTTT,CASSQRQGTEAFF,TRBD1,TRBV7-6,TRBJ1-1,few
TGTGCCAGCAGCTTTTTATTACGGGGGTCCTACGAGCAGTACTTC,CASSFLLRGSYEQYF,NA,TRBV7-3,TRBJ2-7,NA
TGTGCCTGGGTGGCGGGAGTAGGCACAGATACGCAGTATTTT,CAWVAGVGTDTQYF,TRBD2,TRBV30,TRBJ2-3,NA
TGTGCCAGCAGTGAATGGGCCAAGACCCAATACATGCTACCCCTCCACTTT,CASSEWAKTQYMLPLHF,NA,TRBV2,TRBJ1-6,NA
TGCGCCAGCAGCCTCACCATGGACAGGGTATACAATGAGCAGTTCTTC,CASSLTMDRVYNEQFF,TRBD1,TRBV5-1,TRBJ2-1,NA
TGCGCCAGCAGCCGAAACAGGGTGAGCAACACTGAAGCTTTCTTT,CASSRNRVSNTEAFF,NA,TRBV5-1,TRBJ1-1,NA
TGTGCCAGCAGCTTAAAGCCTCGGGATGAAAAACTGTTTTTT,CASSLKPRDEKLFF,NA,TRBV7-2,TRBJ1-4,NA
TGTGCTAGTGGTCCCGACCCAGGGAGGAACGAGCAGTACTTC,CASGPDPGRNEQYF,NA,TRBV12-5,TRBJ2-7,once
TGCGCCAGCACAAGACAGGGTTCCTACAATGAGCAGTTCTTC,CASTRQGSYNEQFF,TRBD1,TRBV5-1,TRBJ2-1,NA